The 22 T cell receptor beta chains below were found in one sample sequenced in a study of OX40 agonist ivuxolimab in advanced cancers. Sequenced by immunoSEQ multiplex PCR; TCRdb stores in-frame clones only, minus some. The repertoire includes about 46,000 clones, 85% to 90% of them detected once, and 3% to 4.5% sits in the top ten. The sequenced sample was CD4+ or CD8+ T cells sorted from blood, obtained in a trial of the OX40 agonist ivuxolimab. The source is an adult with an advanced solid tumor such as melanoma, head and neck, liver or kidney cancer.

This chain links TRBV29-1 with TRBJ2-1, with 10 bases that match TRBD2. CDR1 and CDR2 (germline): SQVTM, ANQGSEA. The CDR3 is 15 residues long. The V segment lost 1 base and the J segment 7 bases; nucleotides outside the gene matches: 7. CDR3 loop: CSVEGASGSLNEQFF. The CDR3 nucleotides are TGCAGCGTTGAAGGGGCTAGCGGGAGTTTGAATGAGCAGTTCTTC.

V usage is TRBV7-9 and J usage is TRBJ1-4; D gene uncertain. CDR3 length: 15 amino acids. Germline CDR1 is SEHNR and CDR2 is FQNEAQ (reference sequence). Trimming cost V 2 bases and J 3 bases, with 10 bases left between them. CDR3 amino acids: CASSLKGGPNEKLFF. The CDR3 bases are TGTGCCAGCAGCTTAAAAGGAGGGCCTAATGAAAAACTGTTTTTT.

V gene TRBV10-2 combines with J gene TRBJ1-5; possibly TRBD1 for D (5 bases). CDR1 is WSHSY, CDR2 SAAADI, per germline. There are 12 residues in the CDR3. Trimming pared 9 bases from V and 0 bases from J, leaving 6 bases between. The CDR3 is CARGDSNQPQHF. The CDR3 nucleotides read TGCGCCAGGGGGGATAGCAATCAGCCCCAGCATTTT.

The gene calls are TRBV27 and TRBJ1-2; D is possibly TRBD1 (6 bases). The CDR3 runs to 14 residues. Germline CDR1 reads MNHEY; CDR2 reads SMNVEV (reference sequence). V lost 7 bases and J 8 bases, leaving 20 bases between the germline ends. The DNA of the CDR3 is TGTGCCAGCACCTCCGGGGGCCAGGGCTGGGGCTACACCTTC. Amino acid sequence: CASTSGGQGWGYTF.

This chain joins TRBV6-6 and TRBJ1-6, with 7 bases aligning to TRBD1. The CDR3 is 16 amino acids. Trimming at V came to 8 bases and at J to 7 bases, leaving 14 bases not matched to a gene. In germline, CDR1 is MNHNY, CDR2 SVGAGI (reference sequence). Written as DNA, the CDR3 is TGTGCCAGCTCCCACGAGGGCAGGGGGAACAATTCACCCCTCCACTTT. Protein sequence: CASSHEGRGNNSPLHF.

The rearrangement joins TRBV11-2 to TRBJ1-2; a weak D match, TRBD1 (6 bases). The germline V gene has CDR1 SGHAT and CDR2 FQNNGV. This CDR3 is built from 15 residues. Trimming removed 3 bases at V and 1 base at J, with 12 bases between. CDR3 protein: CASSLATGVNYGYTF. The CDR3 DNA is TGTGCCAGCAGCTTGGCGACAGGTGTTAACTATGGCTACACCTTC. The variable domain in full, completed from reference TRBV11-2 and TRBJ1-2, reads EAGVAQSPRYKIIEKRQSVAFWCNPISGHATLYWYQQILGQGPKLLIQFQNNGVVDDSQLPKDRFSAERLKGVDSTLKIQPAKLEDSAVYLCASSLATGVNYGYTFGSGTRLTVV.

This sequence joins TRBV11-2 and TRBJ1-1, with D perhaps TRBD1 (6 bases). CDR1 and CDR2 from the germline V gene are SGHAT and FQNNGV. This CDR3 contains 16 residues. V was trimmed by 4 bases and J by 6 bases, leaving 21 bases between them. In nucleotides, the CDR3 is TGTGCCAGCAGCTCCGCTAAGGGCAAGGGGGTTCCTGAAGCTTTCTTT. Translating gives CASSSAKGKGVPEAFF.

The chain couples TRBV6-5 to TRBJ1-2, with 10 bases lining up with TRBD1. Germline CDR1 MNHEY, CDR2 SVGAGI. With 6 bases clipped from V and 5 bases from J, the junction kept 3 bases outside the gene matches. This CDR3 spans 13 amino acids. The CDR3 nucleotides are TGTGCCAGCAGACCGGGACAGGGGTATGGCTACACCTTC. Its protein product is CASRPGQGYGYTF.

The rearrangement links TRBV28 to TRBJ1-1, with 9 positions matching TRBD1. V trimming: 6 bases; J trimming: 1 base; junction bases outside the gene matches: 9. CDR1 is MDHEN and CDR2 is SYDVKM in the germline V gene. This CDR3 has 16 amino acids. As DNA, the CDR3 is TGTGCCAGCAGAACGACAGGGGGTCGGGGGAACACTGAAGCTTTCTTT. It translates to CASRTTGGRGNTEAFF.

The chain is built from TRBV2 and TRBJ2-3, with 13 bases matching TRBD2. With 6 bases clipped from V and 4 bases from J, the junction kept 7 bases outside the gene matches. CDR1 and CDR2 from the germline V gene are SNHLY and FYNNEI. This CDR3 has 16 amino acids. CDR3: CASRRTSGSSADTQYF. Here the CDR3 DNA reads TGTGCCAGCAGACGGACTAGCGGGAGTTCGGCAGATACGCAGTATTTT.

The V and J genes are TRBV7-8 and TRBJ2-1; either TRBD1 or TRBD2 may supply D (5 bases each). V lost 6 bases and J lost 6, with 18 bases in between. Germline lookup yields CDR1 SGHVS and CDR2 FQNEAQ. The CDR3 is 15 amino acids. The CDR3 sequence is CASRIAQGTSNEQFF. DNA of the CDR3: TGTGCCAGCAGAATAGCGCAGGGTACGAGCAATGAGCAGTTCTTC.

J is TRBJ2-7 and V is TRBV9; D gene uncertain. Trimming left V 0 bases short and J 7 bases short, with 20 bases between. Germline CDR1 and CDR2: SGDLS and YYNGEE. The CDR3 sequence is 16 residues long. CDR3 nucleotides: TGTGCCAGCAGCGTAGGCGCCATGCCGGGTATGCGGGAGCAGTACTTC. Translation gives CASSVGAMPGMREQYF.

This clone was picked up a small number of times. The V and J genes are TRBV6-5 and TRBJ1-1; tentative D call: TRBD1 (5 bases). CDR1 and CDR2 (germline): MNHEY, SVGAGI. The CDR3 sequence is 13 residues long. The V and J ends lost 6 bases and 7 bases respectively, with 15 bases between them. This chain's CDR3 is CASSEGRTNEAFF. The CDR3, as DNA: TGTGCCAGCAGCGAGGGACGGACAAATGAAGCTTTCTTT.

This clone was seen only once. V is TRBV19 and J is TRBJ1-1, with D hard to call. The germline V gene has CDR1 LNHDA and CDR2 SQIVND (reference sequence). The V end lost 3 bases, the J end lost 3 bases, and 11 bases lay between the germline ends. The CDR3 is 14 amino acids. The CDR3 DNA sequence: TGTGCCAGTAGTATTAACCGTGGGGACACTGAAGCTTTCTTT. It translates to CASSINRGDTEAFF.

The chain couples TRBV27 to TRBJ2-3; 9 positions match TRBD1. Unmatched junction bases numbered 5, after V lost 3 bases and J lost 1 base. The CDR3 covers 16 residues. Germline CDR1 and CDR2: MNHEY and SMNVEV (reference sequence). The CDR3, as DNA: TGTGCCAGCAGTTTCGGGACAGGGATTCGCACAGATACGCAGTATTTT. Protein: CASSFGTGIRTDTQYF.

The V and J genes are TRBV5-1 and TRBJ2-7; 7 bases match TRBD1. With V trimmed by 4 bases and J by 0 bases, 4 bases remained unmatched. The germline V gene encodes CDR1 SGHRS and CDR2 YFSETQ. This CDR3 spans 14 amino acids. The CDR3 DNA reads TGCGCCAGCAGCCCCGGGACAGCCTCCTACGAGCAGTACTTC. This translates into CASSPGTASYEQYF.

This chain uses TRBV18 with TRBJ2-5; TRBD2 matches 11 bases. V trimming: 6 bases; J trimming: 4 bases; junction bases outside the gene matches: 7. The germline V gene has CDR1 KGHSH and CDR2 LQKENI. CDR3 size: 15 residues. This CDR3 is CASSPAGTSGETQYF. As DNA, the CDR3 is TGTGCCAGCTCGCCCGCCGGGACTAGCGGAGAGACCCAGTACTTC.

The sample holds a few counts of this clone. The chain is built from TRBV6-5 and TRBJ1-2, with 10 bases matching TRBD1. V was pared by 1 base and J by 4 bases, with 6 bases of the junction left unmatched. CDR3 length: 16 amino acids. Germline assignment: CDR1 MNHEY and CDR2 SVGAGI. CDR3 in amino acids: CASSYLRTGGSYGYTF. CDR3 DNA sequence: TGTGCCAGCAGTTACTTGAGGACAGGGGGGTCCTATGGCTACACCTTC.

This chain connects TRBV11-2 to TRBJ2-3; perhaps D is TRBD1 or TRBD2 (6 bases each). Per germline, CDR1 SGHAT and CDR2 FQNNGV. CDR3 size: 15 residues. Trimming took off 3 bases at V and 3 bases at J, with 13 bases between the two ends. Written as DNA, the CDR3 is TGTGCCAGCAGCTTGGGGGGCCAGTCGACAGATACGCAGTATTTT. It specifies CASSLGGQSTDTQYF.

This sequence joins TRBV6-1 and TRBJ1-1; D unresolved. Germline-derived CDR1 and CDR2 are MNHNS and SASEGT. The ends were cut back, 6 bases at V and 1 base at J, with 6 bases in the middle. The CDR3 sequence is 12 residues long. In DNA form, the CDR3 reads TGTGCCAGCAGGGCAGGGAACACTGAAGCTTTCTTT. Translation: CASRAGNTEAFF.

This chain links TRBV29-1 with TRBJ2-7; 10 bases map to TRBD1. The CDR3 has 14 amino acids. Germline values: CDR1 SQVTM, CDR2 ANQGSEA. The V segment lost 5 bases and the J segment 3 bases; nucleotides outside the gene matches: 7. Here the CDR3 DNA reads TGCAGCGTTCACCCGGGACAGGGGCGCTACGAGCAGTACTTC. This encodes CSVHPGQGRYEQYF.

This clone was counted only a few times. This chain connects TRBV5-4 to TRBJ2-5; the D gene is possibly TRBD2 (5 bases). This CDR3 is built from 13 residues. The V gene lost 4 bases and the J gene lost 5 bases, with 12 bases spanning the gap. Germline V CDR1 and CDR2: SGHNT, YYREEE (reference sequence). The CDR3 DNA follows: TGTGCCAGCAGCGTACTAGTAGCTGAGACCCAGTACTTC. Its translation is CASSVLVAETQYF.